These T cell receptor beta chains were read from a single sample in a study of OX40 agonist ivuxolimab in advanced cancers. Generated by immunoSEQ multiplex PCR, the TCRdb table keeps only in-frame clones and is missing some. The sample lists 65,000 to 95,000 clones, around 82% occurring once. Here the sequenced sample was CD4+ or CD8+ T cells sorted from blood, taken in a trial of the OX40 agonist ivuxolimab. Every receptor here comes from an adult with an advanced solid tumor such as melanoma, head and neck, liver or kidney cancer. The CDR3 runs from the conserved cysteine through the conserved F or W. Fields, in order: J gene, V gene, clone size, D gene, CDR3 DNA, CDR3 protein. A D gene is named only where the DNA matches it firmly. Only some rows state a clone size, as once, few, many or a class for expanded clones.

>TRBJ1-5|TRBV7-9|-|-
TGTGCCAGCAACCGAGGGGATAGCAATCAGCCCCAGCATTTT
CASNRGDSNQPQHF
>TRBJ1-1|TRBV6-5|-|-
TGTGCCAGCATGGCAGGGAGGATGAACACTGAAGCTTTCTTT
CASMAGRMNTEAFF
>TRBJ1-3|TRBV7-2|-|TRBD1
TGTGCCAGCAGCCAGGGACAGCCTGGAAACACCATATATTTT
CASSQGQPGNTIYF
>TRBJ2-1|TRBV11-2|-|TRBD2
TGTGCCAGCAGCCGAACAAACGGGACTAGCGGGAGGAGGCATGAGCAGTTCTTC
CASSRTNGTSGRRHEQFF
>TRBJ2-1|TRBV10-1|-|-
TGCGCCAGCAGGGGAGACAATGAGCAGTTCTTC
CASRGDNEQFF
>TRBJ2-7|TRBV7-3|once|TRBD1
TGTGCCAGCAGCCCAGAGGGGATGGTCGGGACAGGAAAGTACTTC
CASSPEGMVGTGKYF
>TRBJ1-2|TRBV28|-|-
TGTGCCAGCAGCCCGGCAGGGCAGACCTATGGCTACACCTTC
CASSPAGQTYGYTF
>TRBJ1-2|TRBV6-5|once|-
TGTGCCAGCAGATCCCCGGTTGGGTTTGGCTACACCTTC
CASRSPVGFGYTF
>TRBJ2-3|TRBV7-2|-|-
TGTGCCAGCAGCTCCGTGGGGCGGGAAGGAGATACGCAGTATTTT
CASSSVGREGDTQYF
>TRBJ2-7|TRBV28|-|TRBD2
TGTGCCAGCAGTTCCGGGGGGGCTAGCTCCTACGAGCAGTACTTC
CASSSGGASSYEQYF
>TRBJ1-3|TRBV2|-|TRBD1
TGTGCCAGCAGCCGGGACAGCCTAACCTCTGGAAACACCATATATTTT
CASSRDSLTSGNTIYF
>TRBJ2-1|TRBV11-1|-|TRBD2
TGTGCCAGCAGCCCTACTAGCGGTTCCTACAATGAGCAGTTCTTC
CASSPTSGSYNEQFF
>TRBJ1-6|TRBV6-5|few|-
TGTGCCAGCAGGGATTTGAATACCCCACCCCTCCACTTT
CASRDLNTPPLHF
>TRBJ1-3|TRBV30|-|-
TGTGCCTGGAGTGGCCGAGTCGCCACTGGAAACACCATATATTTT
CAWSGRVATGNTIYF
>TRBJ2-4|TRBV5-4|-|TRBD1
TGTGCCAGCAGCCCCGGGACAGGGGGCGCGGGGATAGCCAAAAACATTCAGTACTTC
CASSPGTGGAGIAKNIQYF
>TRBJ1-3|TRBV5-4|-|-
TGTGCCAGCAGCTTAAGCTCTGGAAACACCATATATTTT
CASSLSSGNTIYF
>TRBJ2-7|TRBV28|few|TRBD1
TGTGCCAGCAGTTTTCCAGGGGGTCCATACGAGCAGTACTTC
CASSFPGGPYEQYF
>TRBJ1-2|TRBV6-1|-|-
TGTGCCAGCAGTGAAGCGAGAAACTATGGCTACACCTTC
CASSEARNYGYTF
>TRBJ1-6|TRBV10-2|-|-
TGCGCCAGCAGGACGGATAATAATTCACCCCTCCACTTT
CASRTDNNSPLHF
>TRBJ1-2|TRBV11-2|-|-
TGTGCCAGCAGCTTAGACCGCTATGGCTACACCTTC
CASSLDRYGYTF
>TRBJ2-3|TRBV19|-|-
TGTGCCAGTACCCGGACAGTTGGCCAGCCTGACACAGATACGCAGTATTTT
CASTRTVGQPDTDTQYF
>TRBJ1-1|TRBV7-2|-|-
TGTGCCAGCAGCATCCCCGGGACCAAGGGGCAAGCTTTCTTT
CASSIPGTKGQAFF
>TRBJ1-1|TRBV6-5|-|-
TGTGCCATCAGAGGGGCAACTGAAGCTTTCTTT
CAIRGATEAFF
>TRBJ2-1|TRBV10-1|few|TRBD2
TGCGCCAGCAGTTTGACTAGCGGGCCCGGCAATGAGCAGTTCTTC
CASSLTSGPGNEQFF
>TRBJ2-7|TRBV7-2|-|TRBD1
TGTGCCAGCAGCTCCCCGACAGGGGGACACTACGAGCAGTACTTC
CASSSPTGGHYEQYF
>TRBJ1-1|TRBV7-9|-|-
TGTGCCAGCAGCTTAGAAAGGAACACTGAAGCTTTCTTT
CASSLERNTEAFF
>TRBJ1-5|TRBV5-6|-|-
TGTGCCAGCAGCCGTATGGACTCAAACAATCAGCCCCAGCATTTT
CASSRMDSNNQPQHF
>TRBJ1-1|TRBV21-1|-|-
TGTGCCAGCAGCCTTGGCGCTGAAGCTTTCTTT
CASSLGAEAFF
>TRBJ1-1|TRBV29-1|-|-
TGCAGCGTTTCGAGACAGTGGAACACTGAAGCTTTCTTT
CSVSRQWNTEAFF
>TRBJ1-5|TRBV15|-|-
TGTGCCACCAGCAATTTGCGCGGTCAGCCCCAGCATTTT
CATSNLRGQPQHF
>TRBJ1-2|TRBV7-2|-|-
TGTGCCAGCAGCTTAAAAACCCAAGGGAGTGGCTACACCTTC
CASSLKTQGSGYTF
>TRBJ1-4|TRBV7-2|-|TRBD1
TGTGCCAGCAGCCCAAACAGGGGGGGGTTTGAAAAACTGTTTTTT
CASSPNRGGFEKLFF
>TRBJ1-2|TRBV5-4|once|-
TGTGCCAGCAGCCTTGCATCCCGTTACCCTAACTATGGCTACACCTTC
CASSLASRYPNYGYTF
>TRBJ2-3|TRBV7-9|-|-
TGTGCCAGCAGCCACAGGGTATGGCGGGCCGATACGCAGTATTTT
CASSHRVWRADTQYF
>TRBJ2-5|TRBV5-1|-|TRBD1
TGCGCCAGCAGCTTGGGGACAGGCGAAGAGACCCAGTACTTC
CASSLGTGEETQYF
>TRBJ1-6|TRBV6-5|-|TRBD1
TGTGCCAGCAATAAACGGGACAGCTATAATTCACCCCTCCACTTT
CASNKRDSYNSPLHF
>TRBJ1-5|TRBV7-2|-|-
TGTGCCAGCAGCTTAAGAGGGCGGGATCAGCCCCAGCATTTT
CASSLRGRDQPQHF
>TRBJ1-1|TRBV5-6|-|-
TGTGCCAGCAGCGCGGGACGGTTGAACACTGAAGCTTTCTTT
CASSAGRLNTEAFF
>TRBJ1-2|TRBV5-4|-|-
TGTGCCAGCAGCGTGGACAGCTATGGCTACACCTTC
CASSVDSYGYTF
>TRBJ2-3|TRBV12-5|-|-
TGTGCTAGTGCCGAAGGAACAGATACGCAGTATTTT
CASAEGTDTQYF
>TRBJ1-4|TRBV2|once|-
TGTGCCAGAGGCTCGGGACGGAGTGAAAAACTGTTTTTT
CARGSGRSEKLFF
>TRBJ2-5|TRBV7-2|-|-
TGTGCCAGCAGCCCTTTGGGGGGCGGGACCCAGTACTTC
CASSPLGGGTQYF
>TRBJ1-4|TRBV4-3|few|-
TGCGCCAGCAGCCAAGACGGAGGCAGATATAATGAAAAACTGTTTTTT
CASSQDGGRYNEKLFF
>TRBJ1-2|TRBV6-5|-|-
TGTGCCAGCAACGAGGACGGGACTAACTATGGCTACACCTTC
CASNEDGTNYGYTF
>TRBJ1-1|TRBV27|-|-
TGTGCCAGCAAACGGCAGGGAACGAACACTGAAGCTTTCTTT
CASKRQGTNTEAFF
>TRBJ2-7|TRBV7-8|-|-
TGTGCCAGCAGCATCCCAACCTACGAGCAGTACTTC
CASSIPTYEQYF
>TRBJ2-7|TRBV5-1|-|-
TGCGCCAGCAGAACGGGCCCTATTACTTGGGAGCAGTACTTC
CASRTGPITWEQYF
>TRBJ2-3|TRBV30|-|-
TGTGCCTGGAGTGTTTTGGGGCGGGCCCTTACAGATACGCAGTATTTT
CAWSVLGRALTDTQYF
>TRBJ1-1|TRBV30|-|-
TGTGCCTGGAGTTCCCAGGGGCCCAGGCAAGCTTTCTTT
CAWSSQGPRQAFF